This note documents a single TCR beta chain sequence. These data are taken from a study of PD-1 blockade in classical Hodgkin lymphoma. This CDR3 has 15 amino acids. CDR1 and CDR2 from the germline V gene are GTSNPN and SVGIG (reference sequence). Trimming removed 3 bases from V and 0 bases from J, with 12 bases in between. Assay used: immunoSEQ multiplex PCR; TCRdb lists only in-frame clones, some missing. The profile shows roughly 100,000 clones, approximately 89% of them singletons. Time point described: cycle 4 day 1 (C4D1), after more than five weeks of nivolumab. Every patient experienced relapse after autologous stem cell transplantation, and brentuximab vedotin exposure varied.

The chain uses TRBV30 and TRBJ1-5; D unclear. Specimen: peripheral blood mononuclear cells (PBMCs), collected before the fourth cycle of nivolumab. The clonotype comes from a human donor with classical Hodgkin lymphoma. CDR3 region: CAWSDTDYSNQPQHF. The CDR3 DNA is TGTGCCTGGAGCGACACTGACTATAGCAATCAGCCCCAGCATTTT.